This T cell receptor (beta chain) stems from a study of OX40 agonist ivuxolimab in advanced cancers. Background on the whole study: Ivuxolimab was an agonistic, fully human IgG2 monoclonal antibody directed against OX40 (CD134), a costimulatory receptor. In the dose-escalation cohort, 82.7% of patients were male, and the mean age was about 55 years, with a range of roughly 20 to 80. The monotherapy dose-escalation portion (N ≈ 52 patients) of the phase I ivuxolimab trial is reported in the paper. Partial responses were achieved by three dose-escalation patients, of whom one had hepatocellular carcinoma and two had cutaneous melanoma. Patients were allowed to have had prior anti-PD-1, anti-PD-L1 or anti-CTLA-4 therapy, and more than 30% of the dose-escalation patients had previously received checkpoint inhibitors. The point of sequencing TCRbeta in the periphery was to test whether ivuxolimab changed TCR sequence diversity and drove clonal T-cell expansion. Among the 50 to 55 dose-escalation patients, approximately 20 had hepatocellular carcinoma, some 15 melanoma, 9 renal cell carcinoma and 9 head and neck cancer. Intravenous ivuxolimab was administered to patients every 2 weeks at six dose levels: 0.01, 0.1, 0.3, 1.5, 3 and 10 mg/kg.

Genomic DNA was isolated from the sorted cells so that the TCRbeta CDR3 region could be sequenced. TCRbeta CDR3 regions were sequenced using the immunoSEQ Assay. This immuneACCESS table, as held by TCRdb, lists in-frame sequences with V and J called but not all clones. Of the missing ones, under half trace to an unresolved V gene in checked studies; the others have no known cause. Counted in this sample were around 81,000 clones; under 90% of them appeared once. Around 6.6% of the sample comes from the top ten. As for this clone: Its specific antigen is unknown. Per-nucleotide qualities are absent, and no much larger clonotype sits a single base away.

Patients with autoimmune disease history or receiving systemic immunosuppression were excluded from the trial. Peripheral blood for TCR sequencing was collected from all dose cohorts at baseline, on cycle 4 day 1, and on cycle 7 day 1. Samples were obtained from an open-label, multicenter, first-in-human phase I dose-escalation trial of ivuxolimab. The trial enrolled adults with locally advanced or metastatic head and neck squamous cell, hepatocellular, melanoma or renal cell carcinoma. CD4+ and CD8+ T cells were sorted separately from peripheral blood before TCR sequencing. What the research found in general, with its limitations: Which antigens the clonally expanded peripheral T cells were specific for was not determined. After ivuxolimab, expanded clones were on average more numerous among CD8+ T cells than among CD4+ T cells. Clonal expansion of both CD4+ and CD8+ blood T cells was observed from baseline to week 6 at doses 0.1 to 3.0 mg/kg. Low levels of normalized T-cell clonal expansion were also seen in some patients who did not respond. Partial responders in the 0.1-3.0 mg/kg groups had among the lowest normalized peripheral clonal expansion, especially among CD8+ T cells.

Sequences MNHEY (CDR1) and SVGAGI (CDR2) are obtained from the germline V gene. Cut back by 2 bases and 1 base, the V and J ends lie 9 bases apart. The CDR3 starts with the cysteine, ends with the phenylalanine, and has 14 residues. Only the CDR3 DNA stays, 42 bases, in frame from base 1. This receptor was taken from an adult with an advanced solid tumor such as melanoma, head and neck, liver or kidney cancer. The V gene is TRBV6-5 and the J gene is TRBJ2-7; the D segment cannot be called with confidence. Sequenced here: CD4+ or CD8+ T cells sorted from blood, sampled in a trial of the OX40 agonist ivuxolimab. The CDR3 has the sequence CASSYRVGSYEQYF. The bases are TGTGCCAGCAGTTACAGGGTTGGGTCCTACGAGCAGTACTTC.